The rows below give T cell receptor beta chains drawn from one sample of a study of T cell responses to AZD1222 COVID-19 vaccine. Here immunoSEQ multiplex PCR was the method, and the copy in TCRdb shows in-frame clones only, minus some. In the table there are 140,000 to 150,000 clones, nearly 95% of which are singletons. The specimen comprised peripheral blood, sampled on day 0 of AZD1222 vaccination. These TCRs come from an adult in good health. Both conserved end residues are part of each CDR3. Each record gives: V gene, clone size, CDR3 protein. Clone size, where shown, is once, few, many, or a class for clones that have expanded.

>TRBV6-5|NA
CASSYSLRAYEQYF
>TRBV14|once
CASAGGLAPYNEQFF
>TRBV28|NA
CASSPGTGDVSDTQYF
>TRBV2|NA
CASSEARRNTEAFF
>TRBV6-5|NA
CASSYSILAGSDTQYF
>TRBV10-2|NA
CASSLGASSYNEQFF
>TRBV6-1|NA
CASSEADGESYGYTF
>TRBV2|few
CASSVDNDNSPLHF
>TRBV27|NA
CASSFGGRNYNEQFF
>TRBV11-2|NA
CASSFRGSSNSPLHF
>TRBV20-1|NA
CSASARLAGEVETQYF
>TRBV19|NA
CASSVDRYTEAFF
>TRBV9|once
CASSVTGTSGYEQYF
>TRBV14|NA
CASSQEAGTLSYEQYF
>TRBV5-1|NA
CASSLSVNNEQYF
>TRBV27|NA
CASSSTGLVAKYF
>TRBV4-1|NA
CASSPRTSDYEQYF
>TRBV7-9|NA
CARPMTSVRGTYEQYF
>TRBV7-6|NA
CASSLGASGSFGTGELFF
>TRBV7-9|NA
CASSFAGVNYGYTF
>TRBV11-2|NA
CASSLGHRDSYEQYF
>TRBV18|NA
CASSPQQGGNSPLHF
>TRBV30|NA
CAWSVDPGDEQFF
>TRBV6-1|NA
CASSDHRRGTEAFF
>TRBV27|NA
CASSRPDTDEQYF
>TRBV2|NA
CASSHGTGGKETQYF
>TRBV9|once
CASSVTTGDSGNTIYF
>TRBV3-1/TRBV3-2|NA
CASSQDLAGGRNEQFF
>TRBV20-1|NA
CSASQGAPGQPQHF
>TRBV29-1|NA
CSAKAQGRDTEAFF
>TRBV4-1|NA
CASSQVSFRGLDLLFF
>TRBV9|NA
CASSPQPDRGNTQYF
>TRBV9|NA
CASSGHRGRGEQYF
>TRBV21-1|NA
CASSFGPVPKLFF
>TRBV5-1|NA
CASSPLGGAVYEQYF
>TRBV7-2|NA
CASSLRGVTGELFF
>TRBV7-9|NA
CASSQVGRGEAFF
>TRBV7-2|NA
CASSPGLAAYNEQFF
>TRBV7-9|NA
CASSLGLAERSSYEQYF
>TRBV19|few
CASSGSDRARNTEAFF
>TRBV29-1|NA
CSVTPRQGEPQHF
>TRBV6-5|NA
CASSTVLNQPQHF
>TRBV7-4|NA
CASSLGTSGFSYNEQFF
>TRBV10-1|few
CASSGPLVGETQYF
>TRBV2|once
CASSQTSGIYNEQFF
>TRBV28|NA
CASTKVVETNYEQYF
>TRBV5-1|NA
CASSSQTDRGNTIYF